The 21 T cell receptor beta chains given below trace back to one sample, sequenced in a study of control samples from healthy donors and cancer patients. Sequencing used immunoSEQ multiplex PCR; TCRdb keeps in-frame clones, though not all of them. This table has 98,000 or so clones, approximately 84% appearing once. The sample was blood. Source of these receptors: a man aged 18 to 30 in good health.

The J gene is TRBJ2-7, the V gene TRBV28, with D hard to call. CDR1 is MDHEN, CDR2 SYDVKM, per germline. V was trimmed by 6 bases and J by 2 bases, leaving 17 bases between them. This CDR3 comprises 15 residues. Written as DNA, the CDR3 is TGTGCCAGCAGCCCTTTCAGAATAACCCCCTACGAGCAGTACTTC. Protein: CASSPFRITPYEQYF.

The CDR3 reads CASSWTVNTEAFF. The CDR3 DNA is TGTGCCAGCAGCTGGACAGTGAACACTGAAGCTTTCTTT. The genes are TRBV7-9 and TRBJ1-1, with D tentatively TRBD1 (6 bases). Trimming removed 4 bases from V and 0 bases from J, with 6 bases in between. Germline assignment: CDR1 SEHNR and CDR2 FQNEAQ (reference sequence). CDR3 length: 13 amino acids. Complete variable domain (other parts from reference TRBV7-9 and TRBJ1-1): DTGVSQNPRHKITKRGQNVTFRCDPISEHNRLYWYRQTLGQGPEFLTYFQNEAQLEKSRLLSDRFSAERPKGSFSTLEIQRTEQGDSAMYLCASSWTVNTEAFFGQGTRLTVV.

Concerning this clone: Relative to the germline gene, one junction end is altered; a read error may explain this. This chain uses TRBV6-1 with TRBJ1-6, with 7 bases fitting TRBD1. The germline V gene has CDR1 MNHNS and CDR2 SASEGT. This CDR3 spans 13 amino acids. The CDR3 DNA follows: TGTGCCAGCAGTGAAGTAGACAGGGTCCCCGTGTACTTT. Translation: CASSEVDRVPVYF.

This sequence joins TRBV7-9 and TRBJ1-5; D possibly corresponds to TRBD1 (6 bases). The CDR3 sequence is 14 residues long. Trimming removed 5 bases at V and 0 bases at J, with 8 bases between. The germline V gene encodes CDR1 SEHNR and CDR2 FQNEAQ (reference sequence). CDR3 sequence: CASSQGYSNQPQHF. In DNA form, the CDR3 reads TGTGCCAGCAGCCAGGGGTATAGCAATCAGCCCCAGCATTTT.

The chain has TRBV10-3 and TRBJ2-3; 9 nucleotides align to TRBD2. There are 15 residues in the CDR3. Per germline, CDR1 ENHRY and CDR2 SYGVKD. Trimming took 3 bases from V and 5 from J; bases not matched to a gene: 6. The CDR3 region has the DNA TGTGCCATCAGTGATCAGGGACTAGCTAAAGATACGCAGTATTTT. Protein: CAISDQGLAKDTQYF.

J is TRBJ2-1 and V is TRBV19, with D tentatively TRBD2 (5 bases). Trimming took 5 bases from V and 8 from J, leaving 10 bases between them. CDR3 size: 12 residues. Germline values: CDR1 LNHDA, CDR2 SQIVND (reference sequence). The CDR3 here is CASSHSVDEQFF. The CDR3 nucleotides read TGTGCCAGTAGTCATAGCGTGGATGAGCAGTTCTTC.

The genes are TRBV30 and TRBJ1-2, with D unclear. V lost 6 bases, J lost 2 bases, and 13 bases lay in between. Germline V gene lookup returns CDR1 GTSNPN and CDR2 SVGIG (reference sequence). The CDR3 consists of 13 residues. DNA of the CDR3: TGTGCCTGTCCCACGGACGGAAACTATGGCTACACCTTC. Its translation is CACPTDGNYGYTF.

The chain joins TRBV11-2 to TRBJ2-2, with D uncertain. The germline V gene has CDR1 SGHAT and CDR2 FQNNGV. CDR3 length: 16 amino acids. The V end lost 2 bases, the J end lost 4 bases, and 14 bases lay between the germline ends. For the CDR3, the DNA is TGTGCCAGCAGCTTAATCGGGCAGGCGCGCACCGGGGAGCTGTTTTTT. Translation: CASSLIGQARTGELFF. Using reference TRBV11-2 and TRBJ2-2 for the parts outside the CDR3, the full variable domain is EAGVAQSPRYKIIEKRQSVAFWCNPISGHATLYWYQQILGQGPKLLIQFQNNGVVDDSQLPKDRFSAERLKGVDSTLKIQPAKLEDSAVYLCASSLIGQARTGELFFGEGSRLTVL.

This chain joins TRBV11-2 and TRBJ2-5, with D unclear. The CDR3 spans 17 residues. The germline CDR1 and CDR2 sequences are SGHAT and FQNNGV. Trimming stripped 4 bases from V and 2 bases from J, with 20 bases between. DNA of the CDR3: TGTGCCAGCAGCTCGATAACCTTTTCAAGTATGCAAGAGACCCAGTACTTC. Its translation is CASSSITFSSMQETQYF.

The chain recombines TRBV18 with TRBJ2-5; D not resolved. This CDR3 contains 11 residues. Deletions cut 1 base from V and 3 bases from J, with 0 bases between. CDR1 and CDR2 from the germline V gene are KGHSH and LQKENI. The CDR3 loop reads CASSPQETQYF. DNA of the CDR3: TGTGCCAGCTCACCACAAGAGACCCAGTACTTC.

This clone was observed a handful of times. The V call is TRBV12-3 or TRBV12-4, the J call TRBJ1-1; the D gene is possibly TRBD1 (5 bases). V was clipped by 6 bases and J by 0 bases, with 8 bases between them. The CDR3 extends over 13 amino acids. The CDR3 protein is CASSPGMNTEAFF. The CDR3 DNA is TGTGCCAGCAGCCCAGGGATGAACACTGAAGCTTTCTTT.

V usage is TRBV3-1 (or the pseudogene TRBV3-2) and J usage is TRBJ1-6; no firm D call. Trimming pared 1 base from V and 7 bases from J, leaving 5 bases between. This CDR3 is 13 amino acids long. Germline CDR1 LGHDT, CDR2 YNNKEL (reference sequence). CDR3 residues: CASSQAQNSPLHF. Written as DNA, the CDR3 is TGTGCCAGCAGCCAAGCTCAGAATTCACCCCTCCACTTT.

This clone is a singleton in its sample. The chain recombines TRBV19 with TRBJ1-2; the D is unclear. Germline CDR1 and CDR2: LNHDA and SQIVND (reference sequence). V was cut by 5 bases and J by 4 bases, with 11 bases left in between. This CDR3 region has 13 residues. CDR3 bases: TGTGCCAGTAGTCGGTTGAGTACCTATGGCTACACCTTC. Protein product: CASSRLSTYGYTF. The variable domain in full, with the rest retrieved from reference TRBV19 and TRBJ1-2, is DGGITQSPKYLFRKEGQNVTLSCEQNLNHDAMYWYRQDPGQGLRLIYYSQIVNDFQKGDIAEGYSVSREKKESFPLTVTSAQKNPTAFYLCASSRLSTYGYTFGSGTRLTVV.

This clone was observed a handful of times. The chain couples TRBV28 to TRBJ1-2; 8 positions match TRBD1. Per germline, CDR1 MDHEN and CDR2 SYDVKM. The V gene end was trimmed by 2 bases and the J gene end by 4 bases; junction bases not matched to a gene: 0. The CDR3 covers 13 residues. Here the CDR3 DNA reads TGTGCCAGCAGTTTAACAGGGGGCTATGGCTACACCTTC. Residues: CASSLTGGYGYTF.

The table lists this clone with a few counts. The genes are TRBV12-5 and TRBJ2-5; no firm D call. V gave up 1 base and J gave up 6 bases, with 9 bases separating them. The CDR3 sequence is 13 residues long. Germline V gene data show CDR1 as LGHNT and CDR2 as FRNRAP. In DNA form, the CDR3 reads TGTGCTAGTGGTTTGGCAGGCAGAAAGACCCAGTACTTC. It translates to CASGLAGRKTQYF. The whole variable domain, remainder taken from reference TRBV12-5 and TRBJ2-5, is DARVTQTPRHKVTEMGQEVTMRCQPILGHNTVFWYRQTMMQGLELLAYFRNRAPLDDSGMPKDRFSAEMPDATLATLKIQPSEPRDSAVYFCASGLAGRKTQYFGPGTRLLVL.

This chain connects TRBV24-1 to TRBJ2-1; D remains unclear. V was shortened by 1 base and J by 4 bases, with 7 bases between the two germline ends. In germline, CDR1 is KGHDR, CDR2 SFDVKD. This CDR3 has 14 residues. CDR3 sequence reads: CATSDFGGYNEQFF. CDR3 in DNA: TGTGCCACCAGTGATTTTGGCGGATACAATGAGCAGTTCTTC.

The chain joins TRBV28 to TRBJ1-1; D is possibly TRBD1 (6 bases). The CDR3 totals 15 residues. Trimming pared 6 bases from V and 1 base from J, leaving 15 bases between. Germline CDR1 is MDHEN and CDR2 is SYDVKM. The CDR3 sequence: CASSPTGHWNTEAFF. CDR3 in DNA: TGTGCCAGCAGCCCGACGGGACATTGGAACACTGAAGCTTTCTTT.

V is TRBV4-3 and J is TRBJ2-1, with 13 bases that match TRBD2. The ends lost 1 base at V and 5 bases at J; junction bases unmatched: 5. This CDR3 has 17 amino acids. The germline V gene has CDR1 LGHNA and CDR2 YSLEER. CDR3 protein: CASSQATSGGYHNEQFF. DNA for the CDR3: TGCGCCAGCAGCCAAGCGACTAGCGGGGGGTACCACAATGAGCAGTTCTTC.

The chain carries TRBV5-1 and TRBJ2-2, with TRBD1 as a possible D gene (6 bases). V was trimmed by 3 bases and J by 0 bases, leaving 18 bases between them. Per germline, CDR1 SGHRS and CDR2 YFSETQ. The CDR3 is made up of 18 amino acids. CDR3 in amino acids: CASSWTYGGSSNTGELFF. The CDR3 nucleotides are TGCGCCAGCAGCTGGACCTATGGGGGCTCCTCGAACACCGGGGAGCTGTTTTTT.

J is TRBJ1-5 and V is TRBV11-2, with 7 bases fitting TRBD1. This CDR3 is 16 amino acids long. Germline trimming cut 1 base from V and 5 bases from J; bases unmatched to any gene: 8. Germline CDR1 SGHAT, CDR2 FQNNGV. The CDR3 sequence: CASSLGQGGGDQPQHF. The CDR3 nucleotides are TGTGCCAGCAGCTTAGGACAGGGCGGGGGTGATCAGCCCCAGCATTTT.

The chain carries TRBV28 and TRBJ1-2, with 9 nucleotides matching TRBD1. The ends lost 6 bases at V and 0 bases at J; junction bases unmatched: 5. This CDR3 is built from 15 residues. Looked up from germline, CDR1 is MDHEN and CDR2 is SYDVKM. The CDR3 nucleotides read TGTGCCAGCAGGCCACGGGACAGGGCTAACTATGGCTACACCTTC. Translating it yields CASRPRDRANYGYTF.